The 16 T cell receptor beta chains presented below share a single source sample, sequenced in a study of CD8 T cells in ankylosing spondylitis. TCRdb re-called the 5' RACE reads through MiXCR, storing one row per CDR3 protein. The table lists approximately 60,000 distinct CDR3 sequences, roughly 6.1% of them singletons. The specimen sequenced was synovial fluid, either unsorted or a sorted T cell fraction (not recorded which). Receptor source: a male donor with ankylosing spondylitis.

This clonotype was counted at least ten times. The chain recombines TRBV5-5 with TRBJ1-1; D not resolved. Trimming took 2 bases from V and 0 from J, leaving 8 bases between them. The germline gives CDR1 SGHKS, CDR2 YYEKEE (reference sequence). This CDR3 is 14 amino acids long. The CDR3 nucleotides read TGTGCCAGCAGCTTCCTCCGGTTGAACACTGAAGCTTTCTTT. Encoded protein: CASSFLRLNTEAFF.

This chain joins TRBV30 and TRBJ1-1; 9 bases fit TRBD1. The CDR3 runs to 15 residues. CDR1 and CDR2 from the germline V gene are GTSNPN and SVGIG (reference sequence). After removal of 0 bases from V and 5 bases from J, the junction contained 7 bases not matched to a gene. The CDR3 loop is CAWSVRRQGETEAFF. The CDR3 coding sequence is TGTGCCTGGAGTGTAAGAAGACAGGGGGAAACTGAAGCTTTCTTT.

This clonotype was seen more than once but under ten times. V gene TRBV5-1 combines with J gene TRBJ1-1; D ambiguous. CDR3 length: 15 residues. V was cut by 2 bases and J by 1 base, with 12 bases left in between. Germline CDR1 is SGHRS and CDR2 is YFSETQ. The CDR3 loop is CASSFPGATNTEAFF. The CDR3 bases are TGCGCCAGCAGCTTCCCGGGAGCCACGAACACTGAAGCTTTCTTT.

This sequence joins TRBV24-1 and TRBJ2-5; perhaps TRBD1 as D (6 bases). Trimming pared 2 bases from V and 0 bases from J, leaving 12 bases between. CDR1 is KGHDR and CDR2 is SFDVKD in the germline V gene. This CDR3 has 16 residues. The CDR3 bases are TGTGCCACCAGTGATTGGGGGCTAGGACACCAAGAGACCCAGTACTTC. Translation: CATSDWGLGHQETQYF.

The chain employs TRBV9 and TRBJ1-1; D uncertain. Germline V gene lookup returns CDR1 SGDLS and CDR2 YYNGEE. The V end lost 4 bases, the J end lost 4 bases, and 11 bases lay between the germline ends. The CDR3 is made up of 13 amino acids. This CDR3 reads CASSLNTVTEAFF. In DNA, the CDR3 is TGTGCCAGCAGCCTAAACACGGTCACTGAAGCTTTCTTT.

This clonotype was found many times. The rearrangement joins TRBV29-1 to TRBJ2-1, with D maybe TRBD2 (5 bases). CDR1 and CDR2 (germline): SQVTM, ANQGSEA. This CDR3 comprises 12 residues. V was trimmed by 6 bases and J by 7 bases, leaving 13 bases between them. The CDR3 loop is CSVPTTWNEQFF. The CDR3 nucleotides read TGCAGCGTCCCGACTACCTGGAATGAGCAGTTCTTC.

This clonotype was picked up a small number of times. The rearrangement links TRBV5-8 to TRBJ1-5; 10 bases fit TRBD1. Germline CDR1 is SGHTS and CDR2 is YDEGEE. There are 17 residues in the CDR3. V trimming: 2 bases; J trimming: 6 bases; junction bases outside the gene matches: 11. The CDR3 DNA reads TGTGCCAGCAGCTTAGGTACGACAGGGGGCGAAAGTCAGCCCCAGCATTTT. Amino acid sequence: CASSLGTTGGESQPQHF.

This sequence joins TRBV7-3 and TRBJ1-6; D is undetermined. The CDR3 contains 13 residues. Germline-derived CDR1 and CDR2 are SGHTA and FQGTGA. V lost 4 bases and J 6 bases, leaving 7 bases between the germline ends. The CDR3 DNA sequence: TGTGCCAGCAGCTCGGACCTTAATTCACCCCTCCACTTT. This codes for CASSSDLNSPLHF.

This clonotype has ten or more counts. The chain is built from TRBV6-5 and TRBJ2-1; 9 nucleotides align to TRBD1. The ends lost 2 bases at V and 5 bases at J; junction bases unmatched: 4. This CDR3 comprises 15 residues. In germline, CDR1 is MNHEY, CDR2 SVGAGI. CDR3 nucleotides: TGTGCCAGCAGTTACATGGGACAGGGAAACAATGAGCAGTTCTTC. This sequence encodes CASSYMGQGNNEQFF.

The chain combines TRBV11-3 with TRBJ2-5; perhaps TRBD2 as D (6 bases). The germline CDR1 and CDR2 sequences are SGHNT and YENEEA. V lost 5 bases and J 7 bases, leaving 20 bases between the germline ends. The CDR3 has 15 amino acids. CDR3 sequence reads: CASSNRPGLGGTQYF. For the CDR3, the DNA is TGTGCCAGCAGCAACCGCCCGGGACTCGGTGGGACCCAGTACTTC.

The V and J genes are TRBV30 and TRBJ2-1; perhaps TRBD2 as D (6 bases). Germline CDR1 GTSNPN, CDR2 SVGIG (reference sequence). V was clipped by 5 bases and J by 3 bases, with 14 bases between them. This CDR3 spans 14 amino acids. The CDR3 DNA reads as TGTGCCTGGCGATCCGGGAGTATCTACAATGAGCAGTTCTTC. Its translation: CAWRSGSIYNEQFF. Based on the CDR3 plus reference TRBV30 and TRBJ2-1, the full variable domain is SQTIHQWPATLVQPVGSPLSLECTVEGTSNPNLYWYRQAAGRGLQLLFYSVGIGQISSEVPQNLSASRPQDRQFILSSKKLLLSDSGFYLCAWRSGSIYNEQFFGPGTRLTVL.

This clonotype turned up a few times. DNA for the CDR3: TGTGCCAGCAGTGGGGACCTGGGGGATACGCAGTATTTT. As protein: CASSGDLGDTQYF. The chain links TRBV2 to TRBJ2-3; D is perhaps TRBD1 or TRBD2 (5 bases each). Germline V lookup: CDR1 SNHLY, CDR2 FYNNEI. Trimming took 4 bases from V and 6 from J, leaving 11 bases between them. The CDR3 runs 13 residues.

This clonotype was counted a few times. This rearrangement joins TRBV29-1 to TRBJ2-3; D unresolved. Germline V gene lookup returns CDR1 SQVTM and CDR2 ANQGSEA. With 2 bases removed from V and 2 bases from J, the gap between germline ends came to 8 bases. This CDR3 is 13 amino acids long. CDR3 DNA: TGCAGCGTTGAATATAGTTTCACAGATACGCAGTATTTT. This sequence encodes CSVEYSFTDTQYF.

There are a few counts of this clonotype. V usage is TRBV5-1 and J usage is TRBJ1-1; 8 bases are a match to TRBD1. Germline CDR1 is SGHRS and CDR2 is YFSETQ. There are 14 residues in the CDR3. J was trimmed by 3 bases and V by 3 bases; bases with no gene match: 4. The CDR3 reads CASSWSDRDTEAFF. The CDR3 region has the DNA TGCGCCAGCAGCTGGTCGGACAGGGACACTGAAGCTTTCTTT.

Comment on this clonotype: Given a much more abundant clone one base away, this may be a read error. J is TRBJ2-7 and V is TRBV28, with a possible D match to TRBD2 (5 bases). The CDR3 contains 15 residues. Germline CDR1 is MDHEN and CDR2 is SYDVKM. Deletions cut 8 bases from V and 3 bases from J, with 20 bases between. The CDR3 protein is CASGSPEAASYEQYF. The CDR3 bases are TGTGCCAGCGGTTCCCCCGAAGCGGCGAGCTACGAGCAGTACTTC.

The rearrangement joins TRBV20-1 to TRBJ2-1; D is unclear. The CDR3 length is 11 residues. CDR1 DFQATT and CDR2 SNEGSKA come from the germline V gene (reference sequence). V gave up 6 bases and J gave up 10 bases, with 13 bases separating them. This CDR3 reads CSALRSSEQFF. The DNA of the CDR3 is TGCAGTGCCCTCCGGAGCAGCGAGCAGTTCTTC.